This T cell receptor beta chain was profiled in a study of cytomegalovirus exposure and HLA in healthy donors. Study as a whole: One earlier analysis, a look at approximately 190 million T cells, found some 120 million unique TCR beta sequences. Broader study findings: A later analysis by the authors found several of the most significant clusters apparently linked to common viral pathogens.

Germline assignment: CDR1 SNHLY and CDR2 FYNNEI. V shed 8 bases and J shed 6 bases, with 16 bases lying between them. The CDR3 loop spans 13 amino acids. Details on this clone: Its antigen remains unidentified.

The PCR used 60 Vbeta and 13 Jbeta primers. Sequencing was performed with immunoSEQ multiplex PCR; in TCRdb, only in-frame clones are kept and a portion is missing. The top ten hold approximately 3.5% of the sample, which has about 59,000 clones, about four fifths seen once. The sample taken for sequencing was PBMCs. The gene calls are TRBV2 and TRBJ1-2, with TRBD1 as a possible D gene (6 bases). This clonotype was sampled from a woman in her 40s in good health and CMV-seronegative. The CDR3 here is CASGRQGIDGYTF. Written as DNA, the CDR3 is TGTGCCAGCGGGCGGCAGGGGATTGATGGCTACACCTTC.